This T cell receptor beta chain was captured in a study of metastatic and nonmetastatic thyroid tumors. Study-level background: Peripheral blood and tumor or nodule samples from malignant and benign thyroid patients were compared.

Comments on this clone: Its antigen remains unknown.

Methods used by the authors: Built for papillary thyroid cancer, a distant-metastasis classifier drew on CDR3 differences across clinicopathological groups. With MiXCR, TCRdb reprocessed the PCR reads. The V and J calls and clone size are TCRdb's, not the authors'. Here the sample spans under 45,000 clones, 28% being singletons. All patients were treatment-naive before thyroid surgery. CDR1 is KGHSH and CDR2 is LQKENI in the germline V gene. The ends were cut back, 4 bases at V and 0 bases at J, with 9 bases in the middle. The CDR3 is made up of 14 amino acids. Points from the study as a whole: Reported TCR beta diversity, measured in blood and tumor, was significantly higher for malignant thyroid tumors than for benign nodules.

Sequencing was carried out using blood. The chain has TRBV18 and TRBJ1-1, with D possibly matching TRBD1 (6 bases). The TCR sequence derives from a male donor with papillary thyroid cancer or a benign thyroid nodule (not recorded which). Some clones in this sample may be carry-over from other donors' samples. CDR3 region: CASSLGQLNTEAFF. CDR3 coding DNA: TGTGCCAGCTCACTGGGACAACTGAACACTGAAGCTTTCTTT.